This TCR beta chain was obtained from a study of Graves' ophthalmopathy and Graves' hyperthyroidism. V shed 3 bases and J shed 2 bases, with 9 bases lying between them. The CDR3 is made up of 13 amino acids. The germline V gene encodes CDR1 SGDLS and CDR2 YYNGEE. Investigators amplified TCR beta CDR3 regions from RNA transcripts. HTBI-primed RT-PCR formed the first round, and a multiplex PCR formed the second. TCRdb re-called the multiplex PCR reads through MiXCR, storing one row per CDR3 protein. This sample carries hundreds of thousands of distinct CDR3 sequences, 22% of them seen once, and the ten largest clones take approximately 7.7%. This clonotype was seen ten or more times.

The sequencing input was peripheral blood. The clonotype comes from a young woman with stable Graves' hyperthyroidism. Some clones in this sample may be carry-over from other donors' samples. The J gene is TRBJ2-7, the V gene TRBV9; tentatively, D is TRBD2 (5 bases). In DNA form, the CDR3 reads TGTGCCAGCAGCGGAAGAGGGACCTACGAGCAGTACTTC. It translates to CASSGRGTYEQYF.